These T cell receptor beta chains were read from a single sample in a study of blood T cell repertoires in COVID-19. TCRdb's copy holds only in-frame clones and misses some; the assay was immunoSEQ multiplex PCR. The data show roughly 300,000 clones, 87% seen once. The sample taken for sequencing was PBMCs or T cells enriched from blood (not recorded which). Receptors were obtained from a young woman who had recovered from COVID-19. The CDR3 runs from the conserved cysteine through the conserved F or W. Each record gives: J gene, V gene, CDR3 protein.

TRBJ1-2 | TRBV5-1 | CASSSGQGNYGYTF
TRBJ2-7 | TRBV5-1 | CASSIGTGIAYEQYF
TRBJ1-4 | TRBV19 | CASSPQRAGQGELKLFF
TRBJ2-7 | TRBV2 | CASMSLRDRPYEQYF
TRBJ1-1 | TRBV5-1 | CASSLNGYTEAFF
TRBJ1-2 | TRBV30 | CAWKLTFSQGNYGYTF
TRBJ1-1 | TRBV6-1 | CASREGTGGEWTEAFF
TRBJ2-3 | TRBV2 | CASSERGLAGGAHTQYF
TRBJ1-1 | TRBV12-3/TRBV12-4 | CASSNPRVPEAFF
TRBJ1-2 | TRBV19 | CASSTHLDRVLYGYTF
TRBJ2-2 | TRBV9 | CASSGQGFTNTGELFF
TRBJ2-3 | TRBV4-2 | CASSQDREPLWADTQYF
TRBJ1-2 | TRBV5-4 | CASSAGTKDDGYTF
TRBJ2-3 | TRBV12-5 | CASGQVAGPDTQYF
TRBJ1-2 | TRBV15 | CATSTDRDYGYTF
TRBJ2-5 | TRBV5-4 | CASSFKQGAMETQYF
TRBJ1-5 | TRBV18 | CASSPQGALGQPQHF
TRBJ2-7 | TRBV4-1 | CASSQDSGDYEQYF
TRBJ1-4 | TRBV27 | CASSYVSGGDEKLFF
TRBJ2-5 | TRBV4-3 | CASSQDGGGLAGTQYF